This TCR beta chain was recovered during a study of T cells in Graves' hyperthyroidism and ophthalmopathy. About the research overall: Peripheral blood collection took place at initial diagnosis, before any treatment. Study-level findings and limits: Most expanded thyroid clonotypes above 0.001 also appeared in blood. Ophthalmopathy cases were set apart from stable hyperthyroidism by a 13 V-J model.

Germline CDR1 is LNHDA and CDR2 is SQIVND (reference sequence). V lost 6 bases, J lost 9 bases, and 24 bases lay in between. The CDR3 is made up of 17 amino acids. Details on this clonotype: Its antigen is not known.

Amplification yielded TCR beta CDR3 regions, with RNA transcripts as the source. The HTBI primer set served for first-round RT-PCR of the TCR CDR3. TCRdb fed the multiplex PCR reads into MiXCR, producing one record per CDR3 protein. In the table there are 310,000 or so distinct CDR3 sequences, over 15% of which are singletons. The authors obtained PBMCs from 7.5 to 10 ml of fresh peripheral blood. Material for sequencing was blood. The TCR was taken from a woman in her fifties or sixties with Graves' ophthalmopathy. This chain links TRBV19 with TRBJ1-6; D perhaps matches TRBD1 (5 bases). The CDR3 loop reads CASSLLEGLLGGSPLHF. In DNA form, the CDR3 reads TGTGCCAGTAGCCTACTTGAAGGCCTTCTTGGGGGTTCACCCCTCCACTTT.